This TCR beta chain was sequenced for a study of shared clonotypes between healthy human individuals. Germline assignment: CDR1 KGHSH and CDR2 LQKENI. CDR3 length equals 17 residues. Trimming took 4 bases from V and 0 from J, leaving 13 bases between them. Generated by immunoSEQ multiplex PCR, the TCRdb table keeps only in-frame clones and is missing some. Of about 1 million clones listed, about 75% are singletons. This TCR was recovered from a man between 18 and 29 years old in good health. The sample comprised memory CD4+ T cells sorted from blood. Subset meaning: CD45RA-negative fraction. V is TRBV18 and J is TRBJ2-6; the D gene is possibly TRBD1 (6 bases). CDR3 residues: CASSQPTGVSGANVLTF. The CDR3 nucleotides read TGTGCCAGCTCACAGCCGACAGGAGTCTCTGGGGCCAACGTCCTGACTTTC.